One sample yielded the 13 T cell receptor beta chains listed below, sequenced in a study of cytomegalovirus exposure and HLA in healthy donors. 60 Vbeta and 13 Jbeta primers were used in PCR. Assay: immunoSEQ multiplex PCR; the TCRdb copy retains only in-frame clones and omits some. The sample comprises 70,000 to 100,000 clones, approximately 80% of which are singletons, and more than 20% rests with the top ten. Sequencing input: PBMCs. These receptors originate from a woman between 45 and 65 years old in good health and CMV-seropositive.

The chain has TRBV30 and TRBJ1-5; possible D gene TRBD1, 5 bases. CDR3 length: 14 amino acids. Germline loops: CDR1 GTSNPN, CDR2 SVGIG (reference sequence). Trimming removed 0 bases at V and 7 bases at J, with 13 bases between. CDR3 loop: CAWSVLAGRQPQHF. The CDR3 DNA sequence: TGTGCCTGGAGTGTACTAGCAGGGCGACAGCCCCAGCATTTT. The full variable domain, rest sourced from reference TRBV30 and TRBJ1-5, is SQTIHQWPATLVQPVGSPLSLECTVEGTSNPNLYWYRQAAGRGLQLLFYSVGIGQISSEVPQNLSASRPQDRQFILSSKKLLLSDSGFYLCAWSVLAGRQPQHFGDGTRLSIL.

This rearrangement joins TRBV29-1 to TRBJ1-4; D is ambiguous. CDR1 and CDR2 (germline): SQVTM, ANQGSEA. Between the trimmed V and J ends, which lost 8 bases and 0 bases, there was a span of 13 bases. The CDR3 consists of 14 residues. The CDR3 DNA reads as TGCAGCCCCTGGACGCGGGCAACTAATGAAAAACTGTTTTTT. Translation gives CSPWTRATNEKLFF.

The J gene is TRBJ1-1, the V gene TRBV9; D remains ambiguous. Germline-derived CDR1 and CDR2 are SGDLS and YYNGEE. There are 14 residues in the CDR3. Deletions cut 4 bases from V and 5 bases from J, with 15 bases between. The CDR3 DNA is TGTGCCAGCAGCCCCTGGACCGGGAAGACTGAAGCTTTCTTT. Protein sequence: CASSPWTGKTEAFF. Using reference TRBV9 and TRBJ1-1 for the parts outside the CDR3, the full variable domain is DSGVTQTPKHLITATGQRVTLRCSPRSGDLSVYWYQQSLDQGLQFLIQYYNGEERAKGNILERFSAQQFPDLHSELNLSSLELGDSALYFCASSPWTGKTEAFFGQGTRLTVV.

The V call is TRBV14, the J call TRBJ2-5, with 7 bases aligning to TRBD2. Germline CDR1 and CDR2: SGHDN and FVKESK. The J segment lost 3 bases and the V segment lost 4 bases, leaving 8 bases of the junction unmatched. The CDR3 extends over 15 amino acids. The CDR3 region has the DNA TGTGCCAGCAGCCTTCTGGGGAGGGTGAAAGAGACCCAGTACTTC. It codes for CASSLLGRVKETQYF. Using reference TRBV14 and TRBJ2-5 for the parts outside the CDR3, the full variable domain is EAGVTQFPSHSVIEKGQTVTLRCDPISGHDNLYWYRRVMGKEIKFLLHFVKESKQDESGMPNNRFLAERTGGTYSTLKVQPAELEDSGVYFCASSLLGRVKETQYFGPGTRLLVL.

The chain is built from TRBV19 and TRBJ1-2, with 11 bases fitting TRBD1. Per the germline V gene, CDR1 is LNHDA and CDR2 is SQIVND (reference sequence). CDR3 size: 17 residues. J was trimmed by 3 bases and V by 6 bases; bases with no gene match: 12. This chain's CDR3 is CASRTPGWTGGDYGYTF. Here the CDR3 DNA reads TGTGCCAGTAGAACCCCTGGGTGGACAGGGGGCGACTATGGCTACACCTTC.

This chain joins TRBV7-9 and TRBJ2-7, with a possible D match to TRBD1 (6 bases). V was cut by 5 bases and J by 4 bases, with 12 bases left in between. Germline V gene data show CDR1 as SEHNR and CDR2 as FQNEAQ (reference sequence). The CDR3 is 13 residues long. The CDR3 DNA reads TGTGCCAGCAGCACTAGGGGGTGGTACGAGCAGTACGTC. Its translation is CASSTRGWYEQYV.

The V call is TRBV6-1, the J call TRBJ2-7, with D perhaps matching TRBD1 (6 bases). Per germline, CDR1 MNHNS and CDR2 SASEGT. V was trimmed by 3 bases and J by 2 bases, leaving 14 bases between them. This CDR3 has 15 residues. In DNA form, the CDR3 reads TGTGCCAGCAGTGATCGCGGCAGGGGAACCTACGAGCAGTACTTC. Protein product: CASSDRGRGTYEQYF.

The CDR3 sequence: CASSPAGSNYGYTF. The CDR3 DNA sequence: TGTGCCAGCAGCCCCGCGGGGAGCAACTATGGCTACACCTTC. This chain uses TRBV7-6 with TRBJ1-2; D is unresolved. V was shortened by 5 bases and J by 2 bases, with 12 bases between the two germline ends. Germline-derived CDR1 and CDR2 are SGHVS and FNYEAQ. The length of the CDR3 is 14 residues. Full variable domain (missing parts from reference TRBV7-6 and TRBJ1-2): GAGVSQSPRYKVTKRGQDVALRCDPISGHVSLYWYRQALGQGPEFLTYFNYEAQQDKSGLPNDRFSAERPEGSISTLTIQRTEQRDSAMYRCASSPAGSNYGYTFGSGTRLTVV.

The CDR3 bases are TGTGCCGGAGCACCTACAGGGAGCCTTGGCTATGGCTACACCTTC. It encodes CAGAPTGSLGYGYTF. The chain links TRBV7-8 to TRBJ1-2, with TRBD1 as a possible D gene (6 bases). Trimming took off 11 bases at V and 4 bases at J, with 23 bases between the two ends. CDR3 length: 15 residues. CDR1 is SGHVS and CDR2 is FQNEAQ in the germline V gene.

A single count supports this clone. The CDR3 DNA reads as TGTGCCAGCAGTAGAACAGGGTCGGGAGAGACCCAGTACTTC. Translated, it gives CASSRTGSGETQYF. The chain combines TRBV6-5 with TRBJ2-5, with a possible D match to TRBD1 (6 bases). The V and J ends lost 5 bases and 4 bases respectively, with 14 bases between them. Germline V gene lookup returns CDR1 MNHEY and CDR2 SVGAGI. This CDR3 contains 14 residues.

The rearrangement links TRBV5-1 to TRBJ1-1, with no clear D. Between the trimmed V and J ends, which lost 5 bases and 0 bases, there was a span of 14 bases. Germline CDR1 is SGHRS and CDR2 is YFSETQ. CDR3 length: 15 amino acids. This CDR3 reads CASRPRVAMNTEAFF. CDR3 coding DNA: TGCGCCAGCAGGCCCCGGGTAGCAATGAACACTGAAGCTTTCTTT. The complete variable domain, with remaining parts taken from reference TRBV5-1 and TRBJ1-1, reads KAGVTQTPRYLIKTRGQQVTLSCSPISGHRSVSWYQQTPGQGLQFLFEYFSETQRNKGNFPGRFSGRQFSNSRSEMNVSTLELGDSALYLCASRPRVAMNTEAFFGQGTRLTVV.

The chain couples TRBV5-1 to TRBJ2-2; 13 bases are shared with TRBD2. Losses at the gene ends were 3 bases for V and 7 bases for J; bases not matched to a gene: 9. There are 17 residues in the CDR3. Per the germline V gene, CDR1 is SGHRS and CDR2 is YFSETQ. The CDR3 sequence is CASSSTGTSGAGGELFF. In DNA, the CDR3 is TGCGCCAGCAGCTCGACCGGGACTAGCGGGGCAGGCGGGGAGCTGTTTTTT.

This chain links TRBV28 with TRBJ2-2; D gene unclear. Trimming took off 5 bases at V and 0 bases at J, with 4 bases between the two ends. CDR3 length equals 13 residues. Germline V gene lookup returns CDR1 MDHEN and CDR2 SYDVKM. The CDR3 coding sequence is TGTGCCAGCAGTCCCGCGAACACCGGGGAGCTGTTTTTT. Translating it yields CASSPANTGELFF.